This TCR beta chain was sequenced in a study of type 1 regulatory T cells. Whole-study context: This in vitro CD4 product, T-allo10, is enriched for Tr1 cells and alloantigen-specific. General observations from the study: Compared with non-type 1 regulatory T cells, type 1 regulatory T cells showed a more restricted TCR repertoire.

One entry per CDR3 protein results from TCRdb running MiXCR on the reads. This sample yields roughly 6,200 distinct CDR3 sequences, of which more than 30% are seen a single time; about 25% belongs to the top ten. By share, this clonotype counts as medium-sized. Its matching antigen is unknown. This sequence originates from a human donor in good health. The specimen sequenced was cultured type 1 regulatory T (Tr1) cells, either the whole culture or a sorted fraction (not recorded which).

CDR3 nucleotides: TGTGCCAGCAGCCGTAGCGGGAGCGGCTACGAGCAGTACTTC. Encoded protein: CASSRSGSGYEQYF. The chain recombines TRBV3-1 with TRBJ2-7; 9 nucleotides align to TRBD2. After removal of 4 bases from V and 3 bases from J, the junction contained 4 bases not matched to a gene. This CDR3 is 14 amino acids long. In germline, CDR1 is LGHDT, CDR2 YNNKEL (reference sequence).